These T cell receptor beta chains were read from a single sample in a study of cytomegalovirus exposure and HLA in healthy donors. Sequencing used immunoSEQ multiplex PCR; TCRdb keeps in-frame clones, though not all of them. The sample lists roughly 130,000 clones, about 80% seen once, with less than 3% in the top ten. The sequencing input was PBMCs. The origin of the receptors is a man aged 30 to 45 in good health and CMV-seronegative. The CDR3 runs from the conserved cysteine through the conserved F or W. A D gene is named only where the DNA matches it firmly. Where a row states a size, it is once, few, many or the class of an expanded clone; other rows omit it.

d_call j_call v_call clone_size cdr3_length cdr3_aa cdr3_nt
TRBD1 TRBJ2-7 TRBV5-1 - 15 CASSGGQGTSYEQYF TGCGCCAGCAGCGGGGGACAGGGGACTTCCTACGAGCAGTACTTC
- TRBJ2-7 TRBV27 - 17 CASSSRRWRDSSYEQYF TGTGCCAGCAGTTCAAGAAGGTGGAGGGACAGCTCCTACGAGCAGTACTTC
- TRBJ2-5 TRBV5-6 - 14 CASSLLTFLKTQYF TGTGCCAGCAGCTTGCTGACTTTCCTGAAGACCCAGTACTTC
TRBD2 TRBJ2-7 TRBV11-3 - 15 CASSSGTSGFYEQYF TGTGCCAGCAGCTCTGGGACTAGCGGGTTCTACGAGCAGTACTTC
TRBD1 TRBJ1-3 TRBV6-6 - 16 CASSPRQGSSGNTIYF TGTGCCAGCAGTCCACGACAGGGATCCTCTGGAAACACCATATATTTT
- TRBJ2-7 TRBV11-3 - 17 CASSLGGWEEQTYEQYF TGTGCCAGCAGCTTAGGGGGGTGGGAGGAGCAAACCTACGAGCAGTACTTC
- TRBJ2-7 TRBV6-5 - 16 CASSYSSLTEQYEQYF TGTGCCAGCAGTTACTCCTCCCTGACAGAACAGTACGAGCAGTACTTC
TRBD1 TRBJ1-1 TRBV5-1 - 18 CASSLVASGGLLVPEAFF TGCGCCAGCAGCTTGGTGGCGTCAGGGGGCCTTTTAGTCCCTGAAGCTTTCTTT
TRBD1 TRBJ2-5 TRBV11-2 - 16 CASSLGGEGAWETQYF TGTGCCAGCAGCTTGGGTGGCGAGGGGGCTTGGGAGACCCAGTACTTC
TRBD1 TRBJ2-1 TRBV4-1 - 16 CASSLSGTGDNNEQFF TGCGCCAGCAGCCTTTCCGGGACAGGGGATAACAATGAGCAGTTCTTC
TRBD2 TRBJ2-3 TRBV5-1 once 14 CASSSGLVTDTQYF TGCGCCAGCAGCTCCGGACTAGTTACAGATACGCAGTATTTT
- TRBJ2-2 TRBV27 - 13 CASSLEGYGELFF TGTGCCAGCAGTTTAGAGGGTTACGGGGAGCTGTTTTTT
- TRBJ2-1 TRBV27 - 13 CASSLLAFNEQFF TGTGCCAGCAGTCTACTAGCTTTCAATGAGCAGTTCTTC
- TRBJ2-7 TRBV5-1 - 15 CASSSPGTRYYEQYF TGCGCCAGCAGCTCACCCGGGACACGGTACTACGAGCAGTACTTC
TRBD1 TRBJ2-7 TRBV11-3 once 13 CASSPRQGGEQYF TGTGCCAGCAGTCCCCGACAGGGTGGAGAGCAGTACTTC
TRBD1 TRBJ1-4 TRBV28 - 16 CASSLVSGTGEEKLFF TGTGCCAGCAGTTTAGTTTCCGGGACAGGGGAAGAAAAACTGTTTTTT
- TRBJ2-6 TRBV7-2 - 16 CASSLAGSAGANVLTF TGTGCCAGCAGCTTAGCGGGGAGCGCTGGGGCCAACGTCCTGACTTTC
- TRBJ2-1 TRBV28 - 14 CASSLKYIDNEQFF TGTGCCAGCAGTTTGAAATACATTGACAATGAGCAGTTCTTC
- TRBJ1-2 TRBV5-6 - 13 CASSLGRARGYPF TGTGCCAGCAGCTTGGGCAGGGCCCGTGGCTACCCCTTC
TRBD2 TRBJ2-7 TRBV9 - 14 CASSVGGGTYEQYF TGTGCCAGCAGCGTAGGGGGGGGGACCTACGAGCAGTACTTC
TRBD1 TRBJ1-1 TRBV27 - 12 CASSRQGSEAFF TGTGCCAGCAGTCGACAGGGCTCTGAAGCTTTCTTT
- TRBJ1-1 TRBV29-1 few 12 CSVEIGDTEAFF TGCAGCGTTGAAATAGGGGACACTGAAGCTTTCTTT
- TRBJ1-4 TRBV12-5 - 13 CASGLVPNEKLFF TGTGCTAGTGGTTTGGTCCCAAATGAAAAACTGTTTTTT
TRBD1 TRBJ2-7 TRBV14 - 14 CASSHRTGIYEQYF TGTGCCAGCAGCCACCGGACAGGGATCTACGAGCAGTACTTC
- TRBJ2-2 TRBV7-3 - 16 CASSNSYSGYAGELFF TGTGCCAGCAGCAACTCTTATAGCGGTTACGCCGGGGAGCTGTTTTTT
- TRBJ1-5 TRBV9 - 14 CASSPWTGNQPQHF TGTGCCAGCAGCCCATGGACAGGCAATCAGCCCCAGCATTTT
TRBD2 TRBJ2-5 TRBV7-6 - 13 CASSGGLAETQYF TGTGCCAGCAGCGGAGGACTAGCGGAGACCCAGTACTTC
- TRBJ2-7 TRBV21-1 few 16 CASSKESMRGLYEQYF TGTGCCAGCAGCAAGGAATCAATGAGGGGACTCTACGAGCAGTACTTC